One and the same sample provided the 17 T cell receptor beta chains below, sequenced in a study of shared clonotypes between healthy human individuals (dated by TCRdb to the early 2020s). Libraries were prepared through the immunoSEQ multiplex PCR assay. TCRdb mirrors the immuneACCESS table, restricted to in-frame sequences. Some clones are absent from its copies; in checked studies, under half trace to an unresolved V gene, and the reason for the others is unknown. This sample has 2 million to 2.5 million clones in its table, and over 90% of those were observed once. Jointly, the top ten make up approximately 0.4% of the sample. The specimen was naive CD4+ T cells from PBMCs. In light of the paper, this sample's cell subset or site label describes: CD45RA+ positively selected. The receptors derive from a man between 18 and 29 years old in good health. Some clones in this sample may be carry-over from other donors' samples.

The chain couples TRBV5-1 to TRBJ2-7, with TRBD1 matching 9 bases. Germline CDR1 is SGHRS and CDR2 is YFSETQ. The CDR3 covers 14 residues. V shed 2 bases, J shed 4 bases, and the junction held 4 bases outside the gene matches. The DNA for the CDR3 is TGCGCCAGCAGCTTACAGGGGGCTTTTTACGAGCAGTACTTC. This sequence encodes CASSLQGAFYEQYF.

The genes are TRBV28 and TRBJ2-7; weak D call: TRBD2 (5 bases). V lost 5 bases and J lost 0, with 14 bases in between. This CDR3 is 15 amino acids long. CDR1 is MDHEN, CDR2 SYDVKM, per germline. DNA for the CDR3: TGTGCCAGCAGTCCCCTAGCTTCGAGCTCCTACGAGCAGTACTTC. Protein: CASSPLASSSYEQYF.

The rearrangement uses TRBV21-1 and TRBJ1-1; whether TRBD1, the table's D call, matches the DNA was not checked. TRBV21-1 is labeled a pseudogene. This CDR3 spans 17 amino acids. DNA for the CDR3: TGTGCCAGCTCTCCTCGGGACACCTCCGAGGGGGAAACTGAAGCTTTCTTT. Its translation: CASSPRDTSEGETEAFF.

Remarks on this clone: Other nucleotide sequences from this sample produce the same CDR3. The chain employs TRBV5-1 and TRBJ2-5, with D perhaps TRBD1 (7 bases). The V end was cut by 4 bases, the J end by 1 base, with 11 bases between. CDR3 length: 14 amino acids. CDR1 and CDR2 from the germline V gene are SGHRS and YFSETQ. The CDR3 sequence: CASSPGGTQETQYF. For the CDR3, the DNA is TGCGCCAGCAGCCCAGGGGGGACCCAAGAGACCCAGTACTTC.

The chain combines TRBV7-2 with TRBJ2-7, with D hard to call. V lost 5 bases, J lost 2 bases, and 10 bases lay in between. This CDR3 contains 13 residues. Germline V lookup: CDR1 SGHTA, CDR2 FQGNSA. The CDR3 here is CASSTTATYEQYF. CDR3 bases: TGTGCCAGCAGCACCACAGCGACCTACGAGCAGTACTTC.

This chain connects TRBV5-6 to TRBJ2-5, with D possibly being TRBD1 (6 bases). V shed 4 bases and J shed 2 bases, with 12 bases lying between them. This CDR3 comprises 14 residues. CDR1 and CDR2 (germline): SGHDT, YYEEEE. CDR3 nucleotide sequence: TGTGCCAGCAGCGCCGGGACAACACAAGAGACCCAGTACTTC. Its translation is CASSAGTTQETQYF. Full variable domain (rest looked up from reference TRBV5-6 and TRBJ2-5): DAGVTQSPTHLIKTRGQQVTLRCSPKSGHDTVSWYQQALGQGPQFIFQYYEEEERQRGNFPDRFSGHQFPNYSSELNVNALLLGDSALYLCASSAGTTQETQYFGPGTRLLVL.

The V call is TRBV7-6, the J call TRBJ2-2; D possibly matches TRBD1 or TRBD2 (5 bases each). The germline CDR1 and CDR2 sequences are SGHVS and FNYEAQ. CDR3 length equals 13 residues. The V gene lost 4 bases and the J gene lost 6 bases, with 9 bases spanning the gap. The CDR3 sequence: CASSWGPAGELFF. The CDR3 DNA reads TGTGCCAGCAGCTGGGGACCAGCCGGGGAGCTGTTTTTT.

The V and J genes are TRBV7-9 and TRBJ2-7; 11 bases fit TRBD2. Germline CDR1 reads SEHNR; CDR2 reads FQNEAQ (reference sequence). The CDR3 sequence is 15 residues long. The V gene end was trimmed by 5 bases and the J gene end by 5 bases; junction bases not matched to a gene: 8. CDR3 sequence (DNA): TGTGCCAGCAGCGAACGGACTAGCGGGCTCAACGAGCAGTACTTC. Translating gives CASSERTSGLNEQYF.

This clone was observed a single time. The CDR3 spells CASSPLATPGNEQFF. The CDR3 coding sequence is TGCGCCAGCAGCCCCCTGGCTACACCGGGGAATGAGCAGTTCTTC. The chain uses TRBV5-1 and TRBJ2-1, with a weak D call TRBD2 (5 bases). Germline-derived CDR1 and CDR2 are SGHRS and YFSETQ. The CDR3 totals 15 residues. V lost 4 bases, J lost 7 bases, and 18 bases lay in between. The entire variable domain, with the rest obtained from reference TRBV5-1 and TRBJ2-1, is as follows: KAGVTQTPRYLIKTRGQQVTLSCSPISGHRSVSWYQQTPGQGLQFLFEYFSETQRNKGNFPGRFSGRQFSNSRSEMNVSTLELGDSALYLCASSPLATPGNEQFFGPGTRLTVL.

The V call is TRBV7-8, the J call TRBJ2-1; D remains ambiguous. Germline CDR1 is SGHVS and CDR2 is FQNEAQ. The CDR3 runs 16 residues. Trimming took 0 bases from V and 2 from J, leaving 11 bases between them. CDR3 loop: CASSLAGSRTYNEQFF. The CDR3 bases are TGTGCCAGCAGCTTAGCTGGATCTCGGACCTACAATGAGCAGTTCTTC. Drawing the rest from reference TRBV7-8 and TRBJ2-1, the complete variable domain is GAGVSQSPRYKVAKRGQDVALRCDPISGHVSLFWYQQALGQGPEFLTYFQNEAQLDKSGLPSDRFFAERPEGSVSTLKIQRTQQEDSAVYLCASSLAGSRTYNEQFFGPGTRLTVL.

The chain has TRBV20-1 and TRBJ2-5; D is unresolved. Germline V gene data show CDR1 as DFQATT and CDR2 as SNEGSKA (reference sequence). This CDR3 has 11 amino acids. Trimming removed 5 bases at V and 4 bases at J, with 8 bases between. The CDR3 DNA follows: TGCAGTGCTCAACTGGGAGAGACCCAGTACTTC. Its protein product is CSAQLGETQYF.

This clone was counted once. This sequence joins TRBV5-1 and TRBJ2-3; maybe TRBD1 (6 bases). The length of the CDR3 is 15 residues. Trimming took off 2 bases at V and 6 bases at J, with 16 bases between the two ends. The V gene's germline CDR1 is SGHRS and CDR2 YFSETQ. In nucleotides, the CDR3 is TGCGCCAGCAGCTTCCAGGGGCCCCCCTCTGATACGCAGTATTTT. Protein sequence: CASSFQGPPSDTQYF. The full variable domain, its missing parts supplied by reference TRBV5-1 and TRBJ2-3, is KAGVTQTPRYLIKTRGQQVTLSCSPISGHRSVSWYQQTPGQGLQFLFEYFSETQRNKGNFPGRFSGRQFSNSRSEMNVSTLELGDSALYLCASSFQGPPSDTQYFGPGTRLTVL.

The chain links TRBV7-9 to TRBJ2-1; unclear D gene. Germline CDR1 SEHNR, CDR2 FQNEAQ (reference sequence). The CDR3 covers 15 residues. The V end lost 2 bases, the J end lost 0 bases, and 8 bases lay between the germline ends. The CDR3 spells CASSLNGGSYNEQFF. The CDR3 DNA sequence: TGTGCCAGCAGCTTAAACGGCGGCTCCTACAATGAGCAGTTCTTC.

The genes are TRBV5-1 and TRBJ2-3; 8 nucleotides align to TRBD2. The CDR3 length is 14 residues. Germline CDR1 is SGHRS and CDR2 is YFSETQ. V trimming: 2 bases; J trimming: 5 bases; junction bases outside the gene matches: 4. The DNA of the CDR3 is TGCGCCAGCAGCTTAGCGGGAGCAGTAGATACGCAGTATTTT. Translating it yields CASSLAGAVDTQYF. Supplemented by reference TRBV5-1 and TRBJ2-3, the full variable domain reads KAGVTQTPRYLIKTRGQQVTLSCSPISGHRSVSWYQQTPGQGLQFLFEYFSETQRNKGNFPGRFSGRQFSNSRSEMNVSTLELGDSALYLCASSLAGAVDTQYFGPGTRLTVL.

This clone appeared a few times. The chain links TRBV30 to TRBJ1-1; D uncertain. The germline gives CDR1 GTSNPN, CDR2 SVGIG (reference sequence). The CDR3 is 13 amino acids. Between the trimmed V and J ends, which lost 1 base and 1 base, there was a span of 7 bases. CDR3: CAWSDTGNTEAFF. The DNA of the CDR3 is TGTGCCTGGAGTGATACGGGGAACACTGAAGCTTTCTTT.

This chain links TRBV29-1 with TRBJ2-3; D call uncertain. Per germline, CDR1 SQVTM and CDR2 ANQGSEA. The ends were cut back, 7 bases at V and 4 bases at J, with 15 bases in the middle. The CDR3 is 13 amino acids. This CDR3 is CSDVPAGADTQYF. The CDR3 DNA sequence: TGCAGCGACGTGCCCGCTGGGGCAGATACGCAGTATTTT.

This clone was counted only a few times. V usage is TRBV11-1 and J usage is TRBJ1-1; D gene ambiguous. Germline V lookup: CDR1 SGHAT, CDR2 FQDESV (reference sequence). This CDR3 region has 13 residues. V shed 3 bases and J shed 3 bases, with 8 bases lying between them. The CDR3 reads CASSFGPDTEAFF. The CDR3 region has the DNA TGTGCCAGCAGCTTTGGACCGGACACTGAAGCTTTCTTT.